Below are 11 T cell receptor beta chains sequenced from a single sample in a study of T-cell memory formation after mild COVID-19. TCRdb fed the 5' RACE reads into MiXCR, producing one record per CDR3 protein. The sample includes under 350,000 distinct CDR3 sequences, about a sixth of them seen just once. Sample: PBMCs or a T cell subset sorted from them (not recorded which). The receptor source for this set is a man between 18 and 35 years old who had mild COVID-19 (a few samples of this study predate the infection). Cell type and time point are not known.

This clonotype was counted between two and nine times. The V call is TRBV6-5, the J call TRBJ1-2; D is ambiguous. V was pared by 6 bases and J by 4 bases, with 12 bases between. The CDR3 runs 13 residues. Germline V gene lookup returns CDR1 MNHEY and CDR2 SVGAGI. The DNA for the CDR3 is TGTGCCAGCAGCTGGGCAGGTAGCTATGGCTACACCTTC. Amino acids: CASSWAGSYGYTF.

J is TRBJ2-1 and V is TRBV12-3 or TRBV12-4; TRBD1 matches 10 bases. Trimming removed 3 bases from V and 8 bases from J; junction bases left unmatched: 10. This CDR3 region has 16 residues. Written as DNA, the CDR3 is TGTGCCAGCAGTTTGAGGAGACAGGGGGCTTCGGATGAGCAGTTCTTC. Its translation is CASSLRRQGASDEQFF.

In the case of this clonotype: The CDR3 does not close with the conserved phenylalanine or tryptophan, likely indicating a read error. The DNA is left out, because the CDR3 cannot be placed on it with certainty; the CDR3 is given as TCRdb lists it. The gene calls are TRBV27 and TRBJ1-2. Germline-derived CDR1 and CDR2 are MNHEY and SMNVEV (reference sequence). The CDR3 extends over 9 residues, inclusive of both ends. CDR3 sequence reads: CASKSAGPK.

The chain employs TRBV7-2 and TRBJ1-2; tentatively, D is TRBD1 (6 bases). The CDR3 spans 17 residues. The V and J ends lost 4 bases and 4 bases respectively, with 22 bases between them. CDR1 SGHTA and CDR2 FQGNSA come from the germline V gene. CDR3 sequence reads: CASSSAFAGAKFYGYTF. CDR3 DNA sequence: TGTGCCAGCAGCTCAGCTTTCGCGGGGGCGAAATTCTATGGCTACACCTTC.

This clonotype turned up a few times. The V and J genes are TRBV7-8 and TRBJ2-7, with unresolved D. V was pared by 1 base and J by 6 bases, with 7 bases between. Per the germline V gene, CDR1 is SGHVS and CDR2 is FQNEAQ. The CDR3 runs to 12 residues. The CDR3, as DNA: TGTGCCAGCAGCTTAGGTACAGTCGAGCAGTACGTC. Amino acids: CASSLGTVEQYV.

This clonotype was counted between two and nine times. The J gene is TRBJ2-1, the V gene TRBV20-1; D remains ambiguous. The V end was cut by 1 base, the J end by 7 bases, with 14 bases between. This CDR3 comprises 14 residues. Germline loops: CDR1 DFQATT, CDR2 SNEGSKA (reference sequence). The CDR3 sequence is CSARGWAAWNEQFF. DNA for the CDR3: TGCAGTGCTAGAGGCTGGGCGGCTTGGAATGAGCAGTTCTTC.

The chain uses TRBV7-9 and TRBJ1-2; no reliable D call. Per germline, CDR1 SEHNR and CDR2 FQNEAQ (reference sequence). This CDR3 has 13 amino acids. The V gene lost 3 bases and the J gene lost 4 bases, with 9 bases spanning the gap. The CDR3 loop reads CASSFQESYGYTF. CDR3 coding DNA: TGTGCCAGCAGCTTCCAGGAATCCTATGGCTACACCTTC.

The genes are TRBV5-6 and TRBJ2-3; 7 nucleotides match TRBD1. CDR1 is SGHDT and CDR2 is YYEEEE in the germline V gene. The CDR3 is made up of 14 amino acids. V lost 4 bases to trimming and J lost 4 bases; unmatched junction nucleotides: 6. CDR3 coding DNA: TGTGCCAGCAGCCCATTGGACAGGTCAGATACGCAGTATTTT. This gives the protein CASSPLDRSDTQYF.

The chain is built from TRBV11-2 and TRBJ2-3; D is uncertain. The ends were cut back, 4 bases at V and 5 bases at J, with 13 bases in the middle. Germline CDR1 is SGHAT and CDR2 is FQNNGV. The CDR3 sequence is 14 residues long. The CDR3: CASSSMTPGDTQYF. The CDR3 bases are TGTGCCAGCAGCTCTATGACCCCCGGAGATACGCAGTATTTT.

This clonotype was counted only a few times. J is TRBJ1-2 and V is TRBV29-1; 12 bases match TRBD1. The J segment lost 6 bases and the V segment lost 4 bases, leaving 3 bases of the junction unmatched. The CDR3 runs to 13 residues. The germline V gene has CDR1 SQVTM and CDR2 ANQGSEA. The CDR3 loop reads CSVAGQGADGYTF. In DNA form, the CDR3 reads TGCAGCGTTGCGGGACAGGGGGCTGATGGCTACACCTTC.

CDR3 sequence (DNA): TGTGCCAGCAGTTACTTGGGACCTGCGCGGGGCCTGAACCTTCCCAGCTCCTATAATTCACCCCTCCACTTT. Translated: CASSYLGPARGLNLPSSYNSPLHF. The V call is TRBV6-2 or TRBV6-3, the J call TRBJ1-6; TRBD1 is a possible D gene (5 bases). V dropped 1 base and J dropped 0 bases, with 31 bases sitting between them. The CDR3 has 24 amino acids. CDR1 is MNHEY and CDR2 is SVGEGT in the germline V gene.